The sequence of this TCR beta chain was determined in a study of cytomegalovirus exposure and HLA in healthy donors. It was with 60 Vbeta and 13 Jbeta primers that the PCR ran. Profiled with immunoSEQ multiplex PCR; TCRdb holds only in-frame clones, not every one. The sample contains about 180,000 clones, 82% of which appear only once. This clone has only a few counts. Its antigen is not known. Germline CDR1 and CDR2: SGHKS and YYEKEE (reference sequence). The CDR3 spans 15 residues. With 4 bases clipped from V and 0 bases from J, the junction kept 6 bases outside the gene matches. Points from the study as a whole: It was approximately 170 TCR beta chains that were listed as cytomegalovirus-associated. The likely origin of a cluster of highly shared sequence variants was a sequencing artifact.

This clonotype originated in a man aged 40-50 years in good health and CMV-seronegative. The sample taken for sequencing was PBMCs. The chain couples TRBV5-5 to TRBJ1-2; 7 bases are shared with TRBD1. The CDR3 loop reads CASSPQTGSNYGYTF. The CDR3 coding sequence is TGTGCCAGCAGCCCCCAGACAGGGTCTAACTATGGCTACACCTTC.